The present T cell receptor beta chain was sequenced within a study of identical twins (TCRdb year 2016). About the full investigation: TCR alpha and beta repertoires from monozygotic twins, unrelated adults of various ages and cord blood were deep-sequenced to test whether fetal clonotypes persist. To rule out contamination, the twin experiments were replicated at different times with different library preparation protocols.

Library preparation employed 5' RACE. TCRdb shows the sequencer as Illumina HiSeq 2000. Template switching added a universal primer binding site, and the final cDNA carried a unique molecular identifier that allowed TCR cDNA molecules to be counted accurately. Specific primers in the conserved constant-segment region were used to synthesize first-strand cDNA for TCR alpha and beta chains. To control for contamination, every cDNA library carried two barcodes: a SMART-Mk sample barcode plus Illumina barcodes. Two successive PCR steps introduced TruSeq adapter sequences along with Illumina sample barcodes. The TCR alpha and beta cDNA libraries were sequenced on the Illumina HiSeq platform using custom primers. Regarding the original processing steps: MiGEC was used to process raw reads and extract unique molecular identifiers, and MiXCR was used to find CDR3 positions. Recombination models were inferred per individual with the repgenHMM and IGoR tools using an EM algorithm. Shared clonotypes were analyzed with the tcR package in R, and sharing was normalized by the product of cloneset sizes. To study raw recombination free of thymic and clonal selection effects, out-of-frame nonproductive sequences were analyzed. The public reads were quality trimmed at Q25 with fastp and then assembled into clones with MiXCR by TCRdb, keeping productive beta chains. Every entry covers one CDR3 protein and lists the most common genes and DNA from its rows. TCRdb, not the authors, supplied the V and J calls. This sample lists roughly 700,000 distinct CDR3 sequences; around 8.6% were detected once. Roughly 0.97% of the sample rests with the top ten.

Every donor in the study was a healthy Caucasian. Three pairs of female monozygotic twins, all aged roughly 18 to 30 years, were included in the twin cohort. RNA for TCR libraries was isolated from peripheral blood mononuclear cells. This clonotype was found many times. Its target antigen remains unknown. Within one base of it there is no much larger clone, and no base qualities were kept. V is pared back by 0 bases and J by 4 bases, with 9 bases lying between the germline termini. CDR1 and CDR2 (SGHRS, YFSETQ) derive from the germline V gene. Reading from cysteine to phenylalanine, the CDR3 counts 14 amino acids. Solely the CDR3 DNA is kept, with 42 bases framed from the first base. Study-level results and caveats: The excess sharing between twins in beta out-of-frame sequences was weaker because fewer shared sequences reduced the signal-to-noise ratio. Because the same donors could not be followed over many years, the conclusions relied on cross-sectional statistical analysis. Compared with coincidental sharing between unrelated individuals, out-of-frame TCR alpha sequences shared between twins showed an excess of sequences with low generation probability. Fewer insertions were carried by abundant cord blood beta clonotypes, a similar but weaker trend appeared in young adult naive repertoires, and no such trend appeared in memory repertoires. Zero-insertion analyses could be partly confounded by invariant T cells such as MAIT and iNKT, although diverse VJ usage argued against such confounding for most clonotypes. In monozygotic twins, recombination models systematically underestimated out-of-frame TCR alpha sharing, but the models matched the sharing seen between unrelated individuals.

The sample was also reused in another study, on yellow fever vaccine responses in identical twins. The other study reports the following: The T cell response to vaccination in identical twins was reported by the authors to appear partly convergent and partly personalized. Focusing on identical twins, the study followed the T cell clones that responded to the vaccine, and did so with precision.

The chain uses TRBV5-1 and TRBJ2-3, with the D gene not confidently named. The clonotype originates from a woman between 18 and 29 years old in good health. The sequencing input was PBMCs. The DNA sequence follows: TGCGCCAGCAGCTTGGCCCAGGTCTCAGATACGCAGTATTTT. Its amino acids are CASSLAQVSDTQYF.